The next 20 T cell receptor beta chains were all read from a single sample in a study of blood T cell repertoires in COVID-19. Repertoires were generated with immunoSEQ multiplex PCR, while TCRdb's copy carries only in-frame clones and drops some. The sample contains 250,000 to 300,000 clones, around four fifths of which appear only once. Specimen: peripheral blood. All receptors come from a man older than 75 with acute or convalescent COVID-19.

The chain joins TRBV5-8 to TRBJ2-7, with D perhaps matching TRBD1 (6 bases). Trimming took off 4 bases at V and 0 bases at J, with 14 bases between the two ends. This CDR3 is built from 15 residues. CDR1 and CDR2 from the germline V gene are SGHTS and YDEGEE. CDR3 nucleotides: TGTGCCAGCAGCCCAGGGGTTCTCAGCTCCTACGAGCAGTACTTC. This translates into CASSPGVLSSYEQYF.

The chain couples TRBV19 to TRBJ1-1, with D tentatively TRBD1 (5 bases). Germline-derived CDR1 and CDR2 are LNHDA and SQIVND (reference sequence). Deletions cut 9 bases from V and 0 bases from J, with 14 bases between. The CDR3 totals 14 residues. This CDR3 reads CASSGAYMNTEAFF. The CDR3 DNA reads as TGTGCCAGCAGCGGGGCGTACATGAACACTGAAGCTTTCTTT.

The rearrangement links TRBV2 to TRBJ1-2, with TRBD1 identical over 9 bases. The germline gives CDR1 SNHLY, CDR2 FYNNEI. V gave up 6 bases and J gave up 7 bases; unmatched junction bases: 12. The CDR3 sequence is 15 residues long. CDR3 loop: CASSVLQGARGGYTF. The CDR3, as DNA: TGTGCCAGCAGCGTACTACAGGGGGCTAGAGGTGGCTACACCTTC.

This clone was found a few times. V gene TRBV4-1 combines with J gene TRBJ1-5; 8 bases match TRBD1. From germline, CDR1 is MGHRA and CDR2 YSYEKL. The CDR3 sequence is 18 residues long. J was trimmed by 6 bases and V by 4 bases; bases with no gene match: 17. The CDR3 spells CASSPRGTGQGESQPQHF. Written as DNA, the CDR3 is TGCGCCAGCAGCCCCCGGGGTACAGGACAGGGAGAGAGTCAGCCCCAGCATTTT.

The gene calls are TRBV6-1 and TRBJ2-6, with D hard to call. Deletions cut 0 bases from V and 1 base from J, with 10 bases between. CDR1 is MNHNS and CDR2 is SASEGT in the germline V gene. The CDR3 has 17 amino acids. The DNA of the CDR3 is TGTGCCAGCAGTGAAGCGAAGCGTTATTCTGGGGCCAACGTCCTGACTTTC. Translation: CASSEAKRYSGANVLTF.

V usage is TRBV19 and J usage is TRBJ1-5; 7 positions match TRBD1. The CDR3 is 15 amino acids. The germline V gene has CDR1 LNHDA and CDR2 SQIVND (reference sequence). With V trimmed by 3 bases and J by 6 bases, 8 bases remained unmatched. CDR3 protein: CASSIGDRERQPQHF. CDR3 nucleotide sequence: TGTGCCAGTAGTATTGGTGACAGGGAGCGTCAGCCCCAGCATTTT.

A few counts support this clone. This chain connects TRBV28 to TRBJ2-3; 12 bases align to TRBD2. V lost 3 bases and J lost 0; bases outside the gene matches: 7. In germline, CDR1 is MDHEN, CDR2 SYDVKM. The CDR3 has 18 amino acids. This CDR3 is CASSLGLAGGTSTDTQYF. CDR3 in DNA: TGTGCCAGCAGTTTGGGGCTAGCGGGGGGGACTAGCACAGATACGCAGTATTTT.

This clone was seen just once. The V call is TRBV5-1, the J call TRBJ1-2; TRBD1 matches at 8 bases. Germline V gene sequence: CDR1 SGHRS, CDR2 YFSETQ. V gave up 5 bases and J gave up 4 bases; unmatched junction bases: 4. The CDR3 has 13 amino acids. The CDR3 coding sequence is TGCGCCAGCAGAGTACAGGGGGTCTATGGCTACACCTTC. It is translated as CASRVQGVYGYTF.

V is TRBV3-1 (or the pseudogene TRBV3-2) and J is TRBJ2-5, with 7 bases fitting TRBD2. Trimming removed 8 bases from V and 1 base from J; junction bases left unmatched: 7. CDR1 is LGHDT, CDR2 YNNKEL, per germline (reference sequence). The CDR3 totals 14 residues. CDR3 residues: CASLGLAAQETQYF. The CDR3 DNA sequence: TGTGCCAGCTTGGGCCTAGCGGCCCAAGAGACCCAGTACTTC.

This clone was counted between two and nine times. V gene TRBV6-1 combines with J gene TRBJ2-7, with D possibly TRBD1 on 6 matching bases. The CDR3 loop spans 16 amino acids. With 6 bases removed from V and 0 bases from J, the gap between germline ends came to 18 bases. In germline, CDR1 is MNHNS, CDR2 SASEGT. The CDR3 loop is CASRERLQGSSYEQYF. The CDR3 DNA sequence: TGTGCCAGCAGAGAACGACTACAGGGCAGCTCCTACGAGCAGTACTTC.

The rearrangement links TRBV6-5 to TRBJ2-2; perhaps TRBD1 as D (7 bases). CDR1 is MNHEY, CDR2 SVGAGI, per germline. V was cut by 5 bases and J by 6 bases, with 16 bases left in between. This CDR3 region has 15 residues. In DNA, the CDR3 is TGTGCCAGCAGTCCGGGACAGTGGAGGGCCGGGGAGCTGTTTTTT. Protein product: CASSPGQWRAGELFF.

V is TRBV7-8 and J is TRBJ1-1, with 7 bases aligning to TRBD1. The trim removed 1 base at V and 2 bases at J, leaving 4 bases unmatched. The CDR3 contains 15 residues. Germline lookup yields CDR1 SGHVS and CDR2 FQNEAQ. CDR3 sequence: CASSLDPGGNTEAFF. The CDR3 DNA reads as TGTGCCAGCAGCTTAGACCCAGGGGGTAACACTGAAGCTTTCTTT.

The CDR3 sequence: CASSWSSGAYNEQFF. CDR3 bases: TGTGCCAGCAGCTGGTCTAGCGGTGCCTACAATGAGCAGTTCTTC. The chain employs TRBV7-9 and TRBJ2-1, with TRBD2 matching 7 bases. Trimming removed 4 bases from V and 2 bases from J; junction bases left unmatched: 5. The CDR3 length is 15 residues. Germline V gives CDR1 SEHNR, CDR2 FQNEAQ (reference sequence).

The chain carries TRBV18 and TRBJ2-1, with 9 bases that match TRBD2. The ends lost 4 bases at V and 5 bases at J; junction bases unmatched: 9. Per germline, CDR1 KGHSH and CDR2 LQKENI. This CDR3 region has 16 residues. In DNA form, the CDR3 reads TGTGCCAGCTCACAGACTAGAGCTAGCGGGGACAATGAGCAGTTCTTC. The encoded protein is CASSQTRASGDNEQFF. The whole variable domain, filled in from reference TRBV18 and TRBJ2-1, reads NAGVMQNPRHLVRRRGQEARLRCSPMKGHSHVYWYRQLPEEGLKFMVYLQKENIIDESGMPKERFSAEFPKEGPSILRIQQVVRGDSAAYFCASSQTRASGDNEQFFGPGTRLTVL.

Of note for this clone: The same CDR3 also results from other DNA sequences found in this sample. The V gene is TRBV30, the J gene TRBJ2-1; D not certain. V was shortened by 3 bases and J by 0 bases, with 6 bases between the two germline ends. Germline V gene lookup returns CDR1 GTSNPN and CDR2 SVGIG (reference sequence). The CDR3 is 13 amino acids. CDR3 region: CAWSRSSYNEQFF. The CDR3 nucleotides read TGTGCCTGGAGCCGGTCCTCCTACAATGAGCAGTTCTTC.

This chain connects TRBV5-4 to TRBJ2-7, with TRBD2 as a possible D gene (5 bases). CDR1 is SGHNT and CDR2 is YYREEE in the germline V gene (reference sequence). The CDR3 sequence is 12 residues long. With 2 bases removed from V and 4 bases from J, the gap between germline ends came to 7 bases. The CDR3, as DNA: TGTGCCAGCAGCTTAACGGGGTACGAGCAGTACTTC. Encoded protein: CASSLTGYEQYF.

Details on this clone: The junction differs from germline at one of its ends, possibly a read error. The CDR3 reads CASSETLAAWDF. CDR3 nucleotide sequence: TGTGCCAGCAGTGAGACTCTAGCGGCTTGGGACTTC. The chain uses TRBV6-1 and TRBJ2-5; 7 nucleotides align to TRBD2. Germline V lookup: CDR1 MNHNS, CDR2 SASEGT. The length of the CDR3 is 12 residues.

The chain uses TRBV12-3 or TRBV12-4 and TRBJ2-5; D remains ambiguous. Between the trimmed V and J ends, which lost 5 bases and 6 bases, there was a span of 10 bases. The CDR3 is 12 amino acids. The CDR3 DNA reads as TGTGCCAGCAGTCCCCCGGTCCAGACCCAGTACTTC. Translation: CASSPPVQTQYF.

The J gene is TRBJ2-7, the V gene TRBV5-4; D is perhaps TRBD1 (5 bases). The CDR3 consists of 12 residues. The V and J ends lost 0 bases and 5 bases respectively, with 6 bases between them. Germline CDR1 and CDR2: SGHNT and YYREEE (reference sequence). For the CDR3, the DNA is TGTGCCAGCAGCTTGGCAGGGAACGAGCAGTACTTC. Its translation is CASSLAGNEQYF.

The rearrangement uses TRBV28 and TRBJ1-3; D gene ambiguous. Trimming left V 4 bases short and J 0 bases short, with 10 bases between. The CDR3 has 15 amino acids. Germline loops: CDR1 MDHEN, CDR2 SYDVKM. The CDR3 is CASSSGTHSGNTIYF. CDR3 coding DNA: TGTGCCAGCAGTTCAGGAACCCACTCTGGAAACACCATATATTTT.